A selection of T cell receptor beta chains follows, all from one sample in a study of beta chain features in type 1 diabetes. TCRdb keeps only in-frame clones here, not all; method: immunoSEQ multiplex PCR. The table records under 250,000 clones, approximately 15% of them present only once. Sequencing was performed on naive CD4+ T cells from blood. The receptors here all came from a young man with type 1 diabetes. CDR3s include the opening cysteine and the closing phenylalanine or tryptophan. The order of the fields is J gene, CDR3 length, clone size, V gene, CDR3 protein. Expanded clones are given a class, and other clones once, few, many or no size at all.

TRBJ2-6,18,-,TRBV4-1,CASSQSPAEISGANVLTF
TRBJ2-3,16,-,TRBV18,CASSPLRGGSTDTQYF
TRBJ2-7,15,once,TRBV19,CASSIGLAASYEQYF
TRBJ1-3,17,-,TRBV7-9,CASSLGATLFSGNTIYF
TRBJ1-2,15,few,TRBV13,CASSLTRTGGYGYTF
TRBJ1-5,15,few,TRBV30,CAWRAGTGGNQPQHF
TRBJ1-5,18,few,TRBV15,CATSTPEDSSSQNQPQHF
TRBJ2-5,19,few,TRBV5-6,CASSLRQGTSGRYQETQYF
TRBJ2-1,15,few,TRBV11-2,CASSSLMGATNEQFF
TRBJ2-1,13,-,TRBV30,CAWSVGAFNEQFF
TRBJ2-1,14,few,TRBV19,CASSISRLGGEQFF
TRBJ1-2,15,-,TRBV7-2,CASSLGRTGADGYTF
TRBJ1-1,11,-,TRBV30,CASYRNTEAFF
TRBJ2-3,14,-,TRBV18,CASSTTIGGDTQYF
TRBJ2-3,14,few,TRBV5-4,CASSWGLNTDTQYF
TRBJ1-5,11,few,TRBV5-4,CASMGGAPQHF
TRBJ1-5,17,-,TRBV18,CASSPSTGTVGDQPQHF
TRBJ2-1,15,few,TRBV9,CASSSRDSAYNEQFF
TRBJ1-2,14,-,TRBV14,CASSQDPTVYGYTF
TRBJ1-5,16,few,TRBV2,CASSEPRRRGNQPQHF
TRBJ2-5,13,few,TRBV29-1,CSVTGQGQETQYF
TRBJ1-1,13,few,TRBV4-1,CASSQGSGTPAFF
TRBJ2-6,17,few,TRBV27,CASSPTRGSSGANVLTF
TRBJ1-2,14,-,TRBV7-9,CASSLAETGYGYTF
TRBJ1-2,12,few,TRBV29-1,CSVENSSDGYTF
TRBJ2-3,13,-,TRBV5-1,CASSSGLRDTQYF
TRBJ1-6,14,-,TRBV5-6,CASSINDRGSPLHF
TRBJ2-3,15,-,TRBV19,CASSSQGAGTDTQYF
TRBJ1-2,14,once,TRBV5-1,CASSLGQGIGGYTF
TRBJ1-1,13,-,TRBV9,CASSVQENTEAFF
TRBJ2-7,13,few,TRBV28,CASSNGQGGEQYF
TRBJ1-5,13,-,TRBV25-1,CASSEPGGQPQHF
TRBJ2-1,14,-,TRBV5-4,CASSLGLASNEQFF
TRBJ1-2,14,few,TRBV5-1,CASSAGGNNYGYTF
TRBJ2-5,15,-,TRBV5-4,CASSLDRLGGETQYF
TRBJ2-5,15,-,TRBV11-2,CASSLGQGVRETQYF
TRBJ2-2,14,-,TRBV9,CAGSGTANTGELFF
TRBJ2-7,15,few,TRBV30,CAWSVGLAATYEQYF
TRBJ1-2,14,-,TRBV6-5,CASRQGAPGRGYTF
TRBJ2-7,12,few,TRBV7-8,CASSLGADKQYF
TRBJ2-7,13,few,TRBV30,CAWSTAGGYEQYF
TRBJ1-5,15,-,TRBV19,CASSIDGHNHQPQHF
TRBJ1-1,14,-,TRBV5-1,CASSLDRSNTEAFF
TRBJ2-1,12,-,TRBV19,CASSNPGGEQFF
TRBJ2-1,13,-,TRBV2,CASDIGSFDEQFF
TRBJ2-1,17,-,TRBV9,CASSRAGGAPGDYEQFF
TRBJ2-5,13,-,TRBV30,CAWSMGAQETQYF
TRBJ2-7,11,-,TRBV30,CAWSLQYEQYF
TRBJ2-7,16,-,TRBV7-2,CASSYRGPLGGSEQYF
TRBJ2-1,11,-,TRBV7-9,CASSSGLEQFF
TRBJ2-5,14,-,TRBV7-9,CASSLAGGEETQYF
TRBJ2-5,12,-,TRBV10-3,CAISESRETQYF
TRBJ2-5,16,-,TRBV18,CASSGSGTSGQETQYF
TRBJ1-1,13,-,TRBV6-5,CASSYSQGAEAFF
TRBJ1-2,13,few,TRBV19,CASSPGQDYGYTF
TRBJ1-1,14,-,TRBV18,CASSSDSKNTEAFF
TRBJ2-1,14,few,TRBV7-9,CASSLIAAPVVQFF